Listed below are T cell receptor beta chains from one sample, sequenced in a study of T-cell memory formation after mild COVID-19. Using its own MiXCR run on the 5' RACE reads, TCRdb lists one record per CDR3 protein. The sample includes about 38,000 distinct CDR3 sequences, 11% of them seen just once. The sequenced sample consisted of PBMCs or a T cell subset sorted from them (not recorded which). These receptors were obtained from a young man who had mild COVID-19 (a few samples of this study predate the infection). Cell type and time point are not known. Each CDR3 is given with its conserved first and last residue. A D gene is named only where the DNA matches it firmly. A row's size may be missing; if present it is once, few, many or a size class.

clone_size | d_call | j_call | v_call | cdr3_aa | cdr3_nt
few | TRBD1 | TRBJ1-1 | TRBV7-3 | CASSEQGANTEAFF | TGTGCCAGCAGCGAACAGGGGGCGAACACTGAAGCTTTCTTT
few | . | TRBJ2-1 | TRBV19 | CASSRVARGGSSYNEQFF | TGTGCCAGTAGTAGAGTGGCCCGAGGAGGGAGCTCCTACAATGAGCAGTTCTTC
few | TRBD1 | TRBJ1-1 | TRBV10-3 | CAISYLEGATEAFF | TGTGCCATCAGTTACTTGGAGGGGGCGACTGAAGCTTTCTTT
many | TRBD2 | TRBJ2-3 | TRBV6-4 | CASSDGAGGTDTQYF | TGTGCCAGCAGTGACGGGGCGGGGGGCACAGATACGCAGTATTTT
many | . | TRBJ2-1 | TRBV4-1 | CASSHAEKFEQFF | TGCGCCAGCAGCCACGCTGAGAAGTTTGAGCAGTTCTTC
many | TRBD1 | TRBJ1-5 | TRBV10-3 | CAISEPGTDNQPQHF | TGTGCCATCAGTGAACCCGGGACAGATAATCAGCCCCAGCATTTT
many | TRBD1 | TRBJ1-2 | TRBV5-4 | CASSLGGQGAVGYTF | TGTGCCAGCAGCTTGGGGGGACAGGGGGCTGTTGGCTACACCTTC
. | . | TRBJ1-1 | TRBV6-5 | CASSYSGTMNTEAFF | TGTGCCAGCAGTTACTCAGGGACGATGAACACTGAAGCTTTCTTT
many | TRBD1 | TRBJ1-6 | TRBV6-1 | CASSRDRSNSPLHF | TGTGCCAGCAGCCGGGACAGGTCAAATTCACCCCTCCACTTT
many | TRBD2 | TRBJ2-3 | TRBV12-3/TRBV12-4 | CASRPPGLETDTQYF | TGTGCCAGCAGGCCCCCGGGACTAGAAACAGATACGCAGTATTTT
many | TRBD2 | TRBJ2-1 | TRBV11-2 | CASSPLAGPYNEQFF | TGTGCCAGCAGCCCGCTAGCGGGGCCCTACAATGAGCAGTTCTTC
many | TRBD2 | TRBJ2-3 | TRBV7-6 | CASSQFQRGPWADTQYF | TGTGCCAGCAGCCAGTTTCAGCGGGGGCCGTGGGCGGATACGCAGTATTTT
many | . | TRBJ2-2 | TRBV27 | CASRSRRGEGTGELFF | TGTGCCAGCCGGAGCCGACGCGGGGAAGGCACCGGGGAGCTGTTTTTT
many | TRBD1 | TRBJ1-2 | TRBV27 | CASSLWTGQVVF | TGTGCCAGCAGTCTGTGGACAGGGCAAGTTGTCTTC
few | . | TRBJ2-7 | TRBV2 | CASSEASEQYF | TGTGCCAGCAGTGAGGCCAGCGAGCAGTACTTC
many | . | TRBJ1-1 | TRBV7-9 | CASSWGMNTEAFF | TGTGCCAGCAGCTGGGGAATGAACACTGAAGCTTTCTTT
many | TRBD1 | TRBJ1-2 | TRBV3-1 | CAGQDRTGGYTF | TGTGCCGGGCAGGACAGGACGGGAGGCTACACCTTC
once | . | TRBJ2-1 | TRBV6-2/TRBV6-3 | CASSPFSGTAYEQFF | TGTGCCAGCAGTCCCTTTTCCGGGACGGCATATGAGCAGTTCTTC
few | TRBD1 | TRBJ1-6 | TRBV6-5 | CASSYSTGSGSPLHF | TGTGCCAGCAGTTACTCGACAGGGTCGGGTTCACCCCTCCACTTT
. | . | TRBJ2-5 | TRBV7-2 | CASSLASAQETQYF | TGTGCCAGCAGCTTAGCTAGCGCTCAAGAGACCCAGTACTTC
many | TRBD2 | TRBJ2-3 | TRBV3-1 | CASSQEGGGHTDTQYF | TGTGCCAGCAGCCAAGAGGGCGGGGGGCACACAGATACGCAGTATTTT
many | TRBD1 | TRBJ2-5 | TRBV4-3 | CASSRDRGDGTQYF | TGCGCCAGCAGCCGGGACAGGGGAGATGGGACCCAGTACTTC
many | TRBD1 | TRBJ2-1 | TRBV5-8 | CASSDFRGSSYNEQFF | TGTGCCAGCAGCGATTTCAGGGGGAGCTCCTACAATGAGCAGTTCTTC
many | TRBD2 | TRBJ2-3 | TRBV9 | CASSVVASGADTQYF | TGTGCCAGCAGCGTAGTGGCTAGCGGGGCAGATACGCAGTATTTT
many | . | TRBJ1-6 | TRBV4-3 | CASSQDFHTPLHF | TGCGCCAGCAGCCAAGATTTTCATACACCCCTCCACTTT
few | . | TRBJ1-2 | TRBV4-1 | CASSRDKNYGYTF | TGCGCCAGCAGCCGGGACAAAAACTATGGCTACACCTTC
many | TRBD1 | TRBJ2-7 | TRBV6-6 | CASSPGTGGEQYF | TGTGCCAGCAGTCCGGGGACAGGGGGCGAGCAGTACTTC
many | TRBD1 | TRBJ2-1 | TRBV7-2 | CASSLTDRGLEQFF | TGTGCCAGCAGCTTGACGGACAGGGGTTTGGAGCAGTTCTTC
many | . | TRBJ1-4 | TRBV5-5 | CASSSTDLNEKLFF | TGTGCCAGCAGCTCGACAGACCTTAATGAAAAACTGTTTTTT
few | . | TRBJ2-5 | TRBV12-3/TRBV12-4 | CASRFGDGETQYF | TGTGCCAGCAGGTTTGGGGACGGGGAGACCCAGTACTTC
many | . | TRBJ1-4 | TRBV5-1 | CASSLGRGPGEKLFF | TGCGCCAGCAGCTTGGGACGAGGACCCGGTGAAAAACTGTTTTTT
many | . | TRBJ2-3 | TRBV7-9 | CASSAITDTQYF | TGTGCCAGCAGCGCTATCACAGATACGCAGTATTTT
many | . | TRBJ2-3 | TRBV7-2 | CASSPRLSTDTQYF | TGTGCCAGCAGCCCTCGTTTGAGCACAGATACGCAGTATTTT